A selection of T cell receptor beta chains follows, all from one sample in a study of blood T cell repertoires in COVID-19. Clones were sequenced by immunoSEQ multiplex PCR, and TCRdb holds only the in-frame ones, with some missing. In the table there are 300,000 to 350,000 clones, roughly 87% of which are singletons. The sample comprised peripheral blood. The receptors were gathered from a man aged 30 to 45 with COVID-19, enrolled during active disease. Each CDR3 is given with its conserved first and last residue. A D gene is named only where the DNA matches it firmly. Clone size is stated in some rows and not others, as once, few, many or a class when expanded.

J gene,V gene,clone size,CDR3 length,D gene,CDR3 DNA,CDR3 protein
TRBJ1-2,TRBV18,-,15,TRBD1,TGTGCCAGCTCACTGACGGGACAGGGGGTAAATGGCTACACCTTC,CASSLTGQGVNGYTF
TRBJ1-5,TRBV11-3,-,17,-,TGTGCCAGCAGCTATAACCCAGGGAGAAAAGGGGGTCAGCCCCAGCATTTT,CASSYNPGRKGGQPQHF
TRBJ2-7,TRBV11-2,-,15,TRBD1,TGTGCCAGCAGCTTAGATGGCAGGGGGACCTACGAGCAGTACTTC,CASSLDGRGTYEQYF
TRBJ1-5,TRBV6-1,-,14,-,TGTGCCAGCAGTGAAGGGAACAGTTATCAGCCCCAGCATTTT,CASSEGNSYQPQHF
TRBJ1-1,TRBV7-3,-,14,TRBD1,TGTGCCAGCAGCTTTACAGGGGGTCTTACTGAAGCTTTCTTT,CASSFTGGLTEAFF
TRBJ1-1,TRBV27,-,12,-,TGTGCCAGCAGTTTAGGTGTGAGGGAAGCTTTCTTT,CASSLGVREAFF
TRBJ2-7,TRBV6-5,-,14,-,TGTGCCAGCAGTTACGGAGGGGGCAGCTACGAGCAGTACTTC,CASSYGGGSYEQYF
TRBJ1-5,TRBV19,once,15,-,TGTGCCAGTATTCTGGGCGGAGGGAGCAATCAGCCCCAGCATTTT,CASILGGGSNQPQHF
TRBJ1-2,TRBV29-1,-,13,-,TGCAGCGTTTCGGCCGCAGGGGCCGGTGGCTACACCTTC,CSVSAAGAGGYTF
TRBJ2-2,TRBV7-8,-,14,-,TGTGCCAGCAGCCGAGACTGGAACACCGGGGAGCTGTTTTTT,CASSRDWNTGELFF
TRBJ2-7,TRBV6-5,-,15,-,TGTGCCAGCAGTTACTCAACTACGAGACTCTACGAGCAGTACTTC,CASSYSTTRLYEQYF
TRBJ2-7,TRBV6-1,-,18,-,TGTGCCAGCAGTGAAAGATGGAGGTTGGCAGGGGCGAGGTACGAGCAGTACTTC,CASSERWRLAGARYEQYF
TRBJ2-7,TRBV5-6,-,16,TRBD1,TGTGCCAGCAGCTTGGCCCCAGGGGGCAGAACCTACGAGCAGTACTTC,CASSLAPGGRTYEQYF